Listed here are 14 T cell receptor beta chains from one sample, sequenced in a study of blood T cell repertoires in COVID-19. Sequencing used immunoSEQ multiplex PCR; TCRdb keeps in-frame clones, though not all of them. The sample yields 150,000 to 200,000 clones, around 81% seen once. Source material: peripheral blood. The source of these receptors is a man aged 55 to 70 with active or convalescent COVID-19.

The chain employs TRBV5-5 and TRBJ2-1; 9 nucleotides line up with TRBD2. Germline V gene lookup returns CDR1 SGHKS and CDR2 YYEKEE (reference sequence). Trimming took 5 bases from V and 0 from J; bases not matched to a gene: 9. This CDR3 contains 17 residues. CDR3: CASSGERGVSSYNEQFF. The CDR3 DNA is TGTGCCAGCAGTGGGGAGCGGGGGGTGAGCTCCTACAATGAGCAGTTCTTC. The full variable domain, rest sourced from reference TRBV5-5 and TRBJ2-1, is DAGVTQSPTHLIKTRGQQVTLRCSPISGHKSVSWYQQVLGQGPQFIFQYYEKEERGRGNFPDRFSARQFPNYSSELNVNALLLGDSALYLCASSGERGVSSYNEQFFGPGTRLTVL.

This clone was picked up one time. This chain links TRBV18 with TRBJ1-1; 9 nucleotides match TRBD1. V trimming: 3 bases; J trimming: 0 bases; junction bases outside the gene matches: 11. The CDR3 runs to 18 residues. The germline CDR1 and CDR2 sequences are KGHSH and LQKENI. CDR3 loop: CASSPSTGGAGLNTEAFF. CDR3 in DNA: TGTGCCAGCTCACCTTCTACAGGGGGCGCTGGGCTGAACACTGAAGCTTTCTTT. The full variable domain, its missing parts supplied by reference TRBV18 and TRBJ1-1, is NAGVMQNPRHLVRRRGQEARLRCSPMKGHSHVYWYRQLPEEGLKFMVYLQKENIIDESGMPKERFSAEFPKEGPSILRIQQVVRGDSAAYFCASSPSTGGAGLNTEAFFGQGTRLTVV.

The chain recombines TRBV28 with TRBJ1-2; 12 positions match TRBD1. Per the germline V gene, CDR1 is MDHEN and CDR2 is SYDVKM. V gave up 6 bases and J gave up 4 bases; unmatched junction bases: 12. This CDR3 region has 17 residues. The CDR3 bases are TGTGCCAGCAGGTCCGGGACAGGGGGCCGGAGGAGCTATGGCTACACCTTC. Its protein is CASRSGTGGRRSYGYTF.

A few counts support this clone. V usage is TRBV6-1 and J usage is TRBJ2-1, with D tentatively TRBD2 (6 bases). This CDR3 contains 15 residues. The germline V gene has CDR1 MNHNS and CDR2 SASEGT. Trimming stripped 2 bases from V and 6 bases from J, with 14 bases between. In nucleotides, the CDR3 is TGTGCCAGCAGTGAACACCCGGGAGCGGGCAATGAGCAGTTCTTC. It codes for CASSEHPGAGNEQFF.

The genes are TRBV6-5 and TRBJ1-4; TRBD1 might be the D (5 bases). The germline V gene encodes CDR1 MNHEY and CDR2 SVGAGI. V shed 10 bases and J shed 8 bases, with 20 bases lying between them. The CDR3 has 14 residues. The CDR3 here is CAKPPGNILEKLFF. The CDR3 nucleotides read TGTGCCAAACCCCCAGGGAACATTCTGGAAAAACTGTTTTTT.

Only one count was recorded for this clone. The gene calls are TRBV24-1 and TRBJ2-2; 9 bases fit TRBD1. The V gene end was trimmed by 2 bases and the J gene end by 1 base; junction bases not matched to a gene: 10. The CDR3 runs 19 residues. Germline V gene lookup returns CDR1 KGHDR and CDR2 SFDVKD. The chain's CDR3 is CATSDWRTGATMNTGELFF. CDR3 sequence (DNA): TGTGCCACCAGTGATTGGAGGACAGGGGCCACGATGAACACCGGGGAGCTGTTTTTT.

The V call is TRBV6-5, the J call TRBJ1-2, with TRBD1 matching over 7 bases. Trimming cost V 4 bases and J 11 bases; bases outside gene matches: 13. The germline gives CDR1 MNHEY, CDR2 SVGAGI. The CDR3 contains 14 residues. The CDR3 DNA follows: TGTGCCAGCAGTTCAACCCCGGGACAGCGACCTTACACCTTC. Translation gives CASSSTPGQRPYTF.

This clone is a singleton in its sample. This specimen includes other DNA sequences encoding the same CDR3. The V gene is TRBV19, the J gene TRBJ1-5, with 7 bases identical to TRBD1. Germline V CDR1 and CDR2: LNHDA, SQIVND (reference sequence). The CDR3 extends over 14 amino acids. Trimming at V came to 5 bases and at J to 4 bases, leaving 5 bases not matched to a gene. CDR3 region: CASSPGGGNQPQHF. CDR3 sequence (DNA): TGTGCCAGTAGTCCAGGGGGTGGGAATCAGCCCCAGCATTTT.

The rearrangement links TRBV9 to TRBJ1-6; 8 bases line up with TRBD1. Germline values: CDR1 SGDLS, CDR2 YYNGEE. The CDR3 runs 15 residues. J lost 6 bases, V lost 4 bases, and 6 bases had no gene match. CDR3 loop: CASSPRTGPNSPLHF. In DNA, the CDR3 is TGTGCCAGCAGCCCCCGGACAGGGCCTAATTCACCCCTCCACTTT.

In this sample, this clone turned up a few times. This rearrangement joins TRBV7-9 to TRBJ1-1; maybe TRBD1 (6 bases). CDR1 and CDR2 from the germline V gene are SEHNR and FQNEAQ (reference sequence). With 5 bases removed from V and 1 base from J, the gap between germline ends came to 14 bases. The CDR3 is 15 amino acids. CDR3 residues: CASSPGQSGNTEAFF. DNA of the CDR3: TGTGCCAGCAGCCCCGGACAGTCGGGGAACACTGAAGCTTTCTTT.

This clone appeared once. The chain has TRBV7-7 and TRBJ2-2; D is ambiguous. The germline gives CDR1 SSHAT, CDR2 FNYEAQ (reference sequence). CDR3 length: 14 residues. The ends were cut back, 5 bases at V and 2 bases at J, with 9 bases in the middle. The CDR3 protein is CASSRDTNTGELFF. CDR3 bases: TGTGCCAGCAGCCGTGACACAAACACCGGGGAGCTGTTTTTT.

The rearrangement joins TRBV11-2 to TRBJ1-2; 8 bases align to TRBD1. CDR1 is SGHAT, CDR2 FQNNGV, per germline. The CDR3 length is 18 residues. Trimming cost V 2 bases and J 2 bases; bases outside gene matches: 13. The CDR3 region has the DNA TGTGCCAGCAGCTTACGGTCCTCTGGGACAGGATGGAACTATGGCTACACCTTC. This codes for CASSLRSSGTGWNYGYTF.

The chain uses TRBV2 and TRBJ1-2; D might be TRBD1 (5 bases). The CDR3 loop spans 12 amino acids. V was pared by 5 bases and J by 4 bases, with 8 bases between. In germline, CDR1 is SNHLY, CDR2 FYNNEI. The CDR3 loop is CASSPGLYGYTF. The CDR3 DNA is TGTGCCAGCAGTCCGGGACTCTATGGCTACACCTTC.

V usage is TRBV29-1 and J usage is TRBJ2-5; D gene ambiguous. Trimming stripped 2 bases from V and 3 bases from J, with 7 bases between. CDR3 length: 12 amino acids. The germline V gene encodes CDR1 SQVTM and CDR2 ANQGSEA. For the CDR3, the DNA is TGCAGCGTTGAACCAGTAAAAGAGACCCAGTACTTC. Encoded protein: CSVEPVKETQYF.